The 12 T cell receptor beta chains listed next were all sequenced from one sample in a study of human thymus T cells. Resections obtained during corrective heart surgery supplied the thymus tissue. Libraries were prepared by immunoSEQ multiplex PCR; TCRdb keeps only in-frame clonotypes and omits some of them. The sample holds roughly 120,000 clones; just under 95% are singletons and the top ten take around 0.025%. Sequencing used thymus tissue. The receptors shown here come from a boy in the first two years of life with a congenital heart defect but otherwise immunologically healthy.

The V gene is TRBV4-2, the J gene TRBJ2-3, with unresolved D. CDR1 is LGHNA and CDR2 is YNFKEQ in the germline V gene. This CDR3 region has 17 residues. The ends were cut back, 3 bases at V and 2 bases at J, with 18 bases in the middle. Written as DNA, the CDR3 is TGTGCCAGCAGCCACCCTTTTTACCACCTATCCACAGATACGCAGTATTTT. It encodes CASSHPFYHLSTDTQYF.

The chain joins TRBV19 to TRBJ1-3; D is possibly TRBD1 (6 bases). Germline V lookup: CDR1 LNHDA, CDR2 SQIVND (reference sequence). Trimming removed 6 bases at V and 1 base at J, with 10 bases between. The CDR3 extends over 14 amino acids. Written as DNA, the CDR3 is TGTGCCAGTAGGGAGGGACAATCTGGAAACACCATATATTTT. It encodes CASREGQSGNTIYF.

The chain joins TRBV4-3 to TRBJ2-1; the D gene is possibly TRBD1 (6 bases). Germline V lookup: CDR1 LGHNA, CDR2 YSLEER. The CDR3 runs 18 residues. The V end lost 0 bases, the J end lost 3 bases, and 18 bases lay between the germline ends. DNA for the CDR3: TGCGCCAGCAGCCAAGATGTGGACAGTGGACCCCTCTACAATGAGCAGTTCTTC. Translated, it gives CASSQDVDSGPLYNEQFF.

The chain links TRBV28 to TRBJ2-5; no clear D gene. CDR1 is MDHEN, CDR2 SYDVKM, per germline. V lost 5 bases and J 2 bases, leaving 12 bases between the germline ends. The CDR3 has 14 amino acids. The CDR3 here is CASSPRRRQETQYF. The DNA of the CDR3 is TGTGCCAGCAGTCCCAGGCGTAGACAAGAGACCCAGTACTTC.

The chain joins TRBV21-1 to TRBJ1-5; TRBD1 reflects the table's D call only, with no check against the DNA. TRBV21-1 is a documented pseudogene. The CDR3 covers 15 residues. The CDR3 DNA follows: TGTGCCAGCAGCATCGGACAGGTCTTCTGGGTGGCCCAGCATTTT. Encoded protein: CASSIGQVFWVAQHF.

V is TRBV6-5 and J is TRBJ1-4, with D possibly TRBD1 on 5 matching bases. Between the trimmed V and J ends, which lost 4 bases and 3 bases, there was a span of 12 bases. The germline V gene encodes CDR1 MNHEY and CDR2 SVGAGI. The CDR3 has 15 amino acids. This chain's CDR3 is CASSSRDWSNEKLFF. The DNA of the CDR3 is TGTGCCAGCAGTTCCCGGGACTGGTCTAATGAAAAACTGTTTTTT.

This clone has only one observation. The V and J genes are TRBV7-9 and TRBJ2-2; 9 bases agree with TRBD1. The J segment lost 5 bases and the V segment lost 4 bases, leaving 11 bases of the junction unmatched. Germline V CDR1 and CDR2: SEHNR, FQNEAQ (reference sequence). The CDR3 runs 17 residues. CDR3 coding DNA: TGTGCCAGCAGCTCGACCGGGACAGGGAGAAGTACCGGGGAGCTGTTTTTT. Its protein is CASSSTGTGRSTGELFF.

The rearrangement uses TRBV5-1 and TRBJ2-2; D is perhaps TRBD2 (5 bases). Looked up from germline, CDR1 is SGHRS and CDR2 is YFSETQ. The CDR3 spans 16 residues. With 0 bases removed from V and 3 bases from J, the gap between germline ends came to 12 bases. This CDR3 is CASSLAGNTDTGELFF. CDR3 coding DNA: TGCGCCAGCAGCTTGGCCGGGAACACCGACACCGGGGAGCTGTTTTTT.

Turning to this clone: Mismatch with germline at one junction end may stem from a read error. CDR3 protein: CASSVAVYNEQFF. The CDR3 nucleotides are TGTGCCAGCAGCGTAGCGGTGTACAATGAGCAGTTCTTC. V and J are TRBV7-8 and TRBJ2-1, with D maybe TRBD2 (6 bases). The length of the CDR3 is 13 residues. The germline gives CDR1 SGHVS, CDR2 FQNEAQ.

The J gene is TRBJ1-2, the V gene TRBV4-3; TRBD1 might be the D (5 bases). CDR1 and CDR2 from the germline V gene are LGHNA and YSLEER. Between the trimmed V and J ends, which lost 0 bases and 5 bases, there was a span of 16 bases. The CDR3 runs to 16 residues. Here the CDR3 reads CASSQDGGAGRYGYTF. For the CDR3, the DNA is TGCGCCAGCAGCCAAGATGGGGGAGCGGGCCGTTATGGCTACACCTTC.

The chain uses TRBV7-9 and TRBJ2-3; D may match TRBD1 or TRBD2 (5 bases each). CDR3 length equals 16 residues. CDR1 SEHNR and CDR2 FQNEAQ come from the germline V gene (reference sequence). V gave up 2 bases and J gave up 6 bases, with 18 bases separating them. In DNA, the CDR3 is TGTGCCAGCAGCTTACCCGCCAGGGACCCGGGTGATACGCAGTATTTT. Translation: CASSLPARDPGDTQYF.

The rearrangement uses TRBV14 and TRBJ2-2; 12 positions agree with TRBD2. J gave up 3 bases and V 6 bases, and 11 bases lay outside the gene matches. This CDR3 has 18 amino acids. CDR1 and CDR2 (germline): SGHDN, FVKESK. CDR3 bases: TGTGCCAGCAGTGGACTTTCACTAGCGGGGGGACACACCGGGGAGCTGTTTTTT. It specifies CASSGLSLAGGHTGELFF.